The entry that follows covers one T cell receptor (beta chain) sequence. The antigen remains unidentified. Each contributor possessed a minimum of one pre-ART and a minimum of two post-ART PBMC samples. This sample is drawn from a study of long-term antiretroviral therapy in people with HIV. General observations from the study: Clones that had undergone expansion before ART dominated the repertoire at all time points. The range of CDR3 lengths in HIV repertoires proved narrower than that found in controls.

They ran version v3.0 of the immunoSEQ assay at survey level. Data came from immunoSEQ multiplex PCR; TCRdb stores just in-frame clones and leaves some out. The sample lists some 25,000 clones, 80% to 90% seen once, with approximately 15% in the top ten. Trimming cost V 0 bases and J 0 bases, with 9 bases left between them. Looked up from germline, CDR1 is SGHNT and CDR2 is YYREEE (reference sequence). The CDR3 has 15 residues. This sequence originates from a man between 50 and 59 years old with HIV. The source was unsorted PBMCs, collected 1.2 years after starting antiretroviral therapy. This sequence joins TRBV5-4 and TRBJ1-2; no firm D call. The CDR3 DNA reads TGTGCCAGCAGCTTGGAGTTCGGGGCTAACTATGGCTACACCTTC. Protein product: CASSLEFGANYGYTF.